The 2 T cell receptor beta chains below were found in one sample sequenced in a study of cytomegalovirus exposure and HLA in healthy donors. The PCR was carried out with 60 Vbeta primers and 13 Jbeta primers. TCRdb's copy holds only in-frame clones and misses some; the assay was immunoSEQ multiplex PCR. Here the sample spans some 90,000 clones, 70% to 85% being singletons. The source material was PBMCs. The receptors were sampled from a man aged 30 to 45 in good health and CMV-seronegative.

V gene TRBV9 combines with J gene TRBJ2-2; D is perhaps TRBD1 (5 bases). CDR1 and CDR2 from the germline V gene are SGDLS and YYNGEE. Deletions cut 0 bases from V and 0 bases from J, with 15 bases between. The CDR3 extends over 18 amino acids. The CDR3 is CASSVVGTGRANTGELFF. The CDR3 coding sequence is TGTGCCAGCAGCGTAGTCGGAACAGGACGCGCGAACACCGGGGAGCTGTTTTTT.

V and J are TRBV2 and TRBJ2-7, with 7 bases that match TRBD1. The V gene end was trimmed by 8 bases and the J gene end by 1 base; junction bases not matched to a gene: 5. Germline CDR1 reads SNHLY; CDR2 reads FYNNEI. The CDR3 is made up of 13 amino acids. The CDR3 reads CASEDRVSYEQYF. The CDR3 DNA reads TGTGCCAGCGAAGACAGGGTTTCCTACGAGCAGTACTTC. Based on the CDR3 plus reference TRBV2 and TRBJ2-7, the full variable domain is EPEVTQTPSHQVTQMGQEVILRCVPISNHLYFYWYRQILGQKVEFLVSFYNNEISEKSEIFDDQFSVERPDGSNFTLKIRSTKLEDSAMYFCASEDRVSYEQYFGPGTRLTVT.